This T cell receptor beta chain was observed in a study of control samples from healthy donors and cancer patients. The germline V gene has CDR1 MDHEN and CDR2 SYDVKM. The CDR3 sequence is 15 residues long. Trimming removed 2 bases at V and 3 bases at J, with 8 bases between. Using immunoSEQ multiplex PCR, the repertoire was profiled, and TCRdb retains in-frame clones only, with some absent. The sample yields 250,000 to 300,000 clones, roughly 80% seen once. The TCR sequence derives from a woman in her fifties or sixties with lung cancer. The sequenced sample consisted of PBMCs. The V call is TRBV28, the J call TRBJ2-6; the D gene is possibly TRBD2 (6 bases). The chain's CDR3 is CASSLGGSGANVLTF. Written as DNA, the CDR3 is TGTGCCAGCAGTTTAGGAGGGAGTGGGGCCAACGTCCTGACTTTC.